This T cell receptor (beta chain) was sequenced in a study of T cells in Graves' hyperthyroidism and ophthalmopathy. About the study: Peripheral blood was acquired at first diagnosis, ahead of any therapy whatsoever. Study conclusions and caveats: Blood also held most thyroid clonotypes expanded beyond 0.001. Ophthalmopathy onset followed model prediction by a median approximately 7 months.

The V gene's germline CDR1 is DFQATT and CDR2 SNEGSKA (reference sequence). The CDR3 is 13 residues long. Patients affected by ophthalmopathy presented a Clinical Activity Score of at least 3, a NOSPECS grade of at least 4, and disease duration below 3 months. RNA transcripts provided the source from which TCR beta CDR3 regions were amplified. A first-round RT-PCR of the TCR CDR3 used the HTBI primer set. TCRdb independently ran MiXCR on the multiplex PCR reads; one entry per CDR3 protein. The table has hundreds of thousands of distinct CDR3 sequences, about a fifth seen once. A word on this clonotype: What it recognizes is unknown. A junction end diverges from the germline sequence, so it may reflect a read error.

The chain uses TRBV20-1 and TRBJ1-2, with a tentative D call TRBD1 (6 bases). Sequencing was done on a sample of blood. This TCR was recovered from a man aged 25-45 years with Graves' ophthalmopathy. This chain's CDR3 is CSSWGAPGHGYAF. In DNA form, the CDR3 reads TGCAGTTCGTGGGGGGCCCCCGGGCATGGCTACGCCTTC.